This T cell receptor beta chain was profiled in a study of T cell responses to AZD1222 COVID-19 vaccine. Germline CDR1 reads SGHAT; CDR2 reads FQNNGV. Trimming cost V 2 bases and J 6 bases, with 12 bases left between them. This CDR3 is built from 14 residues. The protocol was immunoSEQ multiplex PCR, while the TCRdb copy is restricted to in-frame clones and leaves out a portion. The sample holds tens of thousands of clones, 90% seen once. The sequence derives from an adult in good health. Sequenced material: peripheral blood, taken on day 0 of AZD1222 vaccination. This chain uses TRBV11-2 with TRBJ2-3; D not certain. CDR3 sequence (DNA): TGTGCCAGCAGCTTACAAGTGGTAGCCGATACGCAGTATTTT. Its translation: CASSLQVVADTQYF.